Listed below are T cell receptor beta chains from one sample, sequenced in a study of OX40 agonist ivuxolimab in advanced cancers. Assay used: immunoSEQ multiplex PCR; TCRdb lists only in-frame clones, some missing. The table lists around 76,000 clones, about 79% of them singletons, with about 1% in the top ten. The material was CD4+ or CD8+ T cells sorted from blood, obtained in a trial of the OX40 agonist ivuxolimab. These receptors were obtained from an adult with an advanced solid tumor such as melanoma, head and neck, liver or kidney cancer. CDR3s include the opening cysteine and the closing phenylalanine or tryptophan. The D gene is left open where the match is weak. A clone size is listed for some rows: how often the clone was seen (once, few, many), or a class if it is expanded.

CDR3nt: TGTGCCAGCAGTTATGACAGGTCTGGAAACACCATATATTTT
CDR3aa: CASSYDRSGNTIYF
j_gene: TRBJ1-3
v_gene: TRBV6-5
d_gene: -
abundance: -

CDR3nt: TGCGCCAGCAGCTTGATCGACAGGGGACAGCCGGCTTTCTTT
CDR3aa: CASSLIDRGQPAFF
j_gene: TRBJ1-1
v_gene: TRBV5-1
d_gene: TRBD1
abundance: -

CDR3nt: TGTGCCAGCAGAGATGACAGGGACGGAGGTGAAAAACTGTTTTTT
CDR3aa: CASRDDRDGGEKLFF
j_gene: TRBJ1-4
v_gene: TRBV25-1
d_gene: TRBD1
abundance: -

CDR3nt: TGTGCCAGCTCACTAGGACAGGGGGCGGGCAATCAGCCCCAGCATTTT
CDR3aa: CASSLGQGAGNQPQHF
j_gene: TRBJ1-5
v_gene: TRBV18
d_gene: TRBD1
abundance: -

CDR3nt: TGTGCCAGCAATGATGGGACAGGGGGTCGGCAGCCCCAGCATTTT
CDR3aa: CASNDGTGGRQPQHF
j_gene: TRBJ1-5
v_gene: TRBV2
d_gene: TRBD1
abundance: -

CDR3nt: TGCGCCAGCCGGACTTTCGATGGGACAGGGCCCACCATCTACAATGAGCAGTTCTTC
CDR3aa: CASRTFDGTGPTIYNEQFF
j_gene: TRBJ2-1
v_gene: TRBV5-1
d_gene: TRBD1
abundance: -

CDR3nt: TGTGCCAGCAGCTTTGGGGGGAACACGGACTATGGCTACACCTTC
CDR3aa: CASSFGGNTDYGYTF
j_gene: TRBJ1-2
v_gene: TRBV5-4
d_gene: -
abundance: -

CDR3nt: TGTGCCAGCTCACCCCCGGGACAGCCTGAAGCTTTCTTT
CDR3aa: CASSPPGQPEAFF
j_gene: TRBJ1-1
v_gene: TRBV18
d_gene: TRBD1
abundance: -

CDR3nt: TGTGCCAGCTCACCGACCTCCGGGACTTCGGATTCACCCCTCCACTTT
CDR3aa: CASSPTSGTSDSPLHF
j_gene: TRBJ1-6
v_gene: TRBV18
d_gene: -
abundance: -

CDR3nt: TGTGCCAGCAGCTTCGGCGCGGGGGGGCGGACAGATACGCAGTATTTT
CDR3aa: CASSFGAGGRTDTQYF
j_gene: TRBJ2-3
v_gene: TRBV7-2
d_gene: TRBD2
abundance: -

CDR3nt: TGTGCCAGCAGCTTGCGGGGGGGCTATGGCTACACCTTC
CDR3aa: CASSLRGGYGYTF
j_gene: TRBJ1-2
v_gene: TRBV5-5
d_gene: -
abundance: medium-sized

CDR3nt: TGTGCCAGCAGCCCGGGACTAGCGGGAGAGACCCAGTACTTC
CDR3aa: CASSPGLAGETQYF
j_gene: TRBJ2-5
v_gene: TRBV9
d_gene: TRBD2
abundance: -

CDR3nt: TGTGCCAGCAGCCCGACCATAGGGACAAGCTATGGCTACACCTTC
CDR3aa: CASSPTIGTSYGYTF
j_gene: TRBJ1-2
v_gene: TRBV9
d_gene: -
abundance: few

CDR3nt: TGCAGCGTTGGAAGAAGGGACACTGAAGCTTTCTTT
CDR3aa: CSVGRRDTEAFF
j_gene: TRBJ1-1
v_gene: TRBV29-1
d_gene: -
abundance: -

CDR3nt: TGTGCCAGCAGTGACGGACAGGTCCAAGAAAAACTGTTTTTT
CDR3aa: CASSDGQVQEKLFF
j_gene: TRBJ1-4
v_gene: TRBV6-1
d_gene: TRBD1
abundance: -

CDR3nt: TGCAGTGCTAGAGACGGCTATGGCTACACCTTC
CDR3aa: CSARDGYGYTF
j_gene: TRBJ1-2
v_gene: TRBV20-1
d_gene: -
abundance: -

CDR3nt: TGTGCCAGCAGCGTTATCCCAACACCGAACACTGAAGCTTTCTTT
CDR3aa: CASSVIPTPNTEAFF
j_gene: TRBJ1-1
v_gene: TRBV9
d_gene: -
abundance: -

CDR3nt: TGTGCCAGCAGTGAAATATATGGGGCTGGTGGTGAAAAACTGTTTTTT
CDR3aa: CASSEIYGAGGEKLFF
j_gene: TRBJ1-4
v_gene: TRBV6-1
d_gene: -
abundance: -

CDR3nt: TGTGCCAGCACCCGGATGAGCTCTGGAAACACCATATATTTT
CDR3aa: CASTRMSSGNTIYF
j_gene: TRBJ1-3
v_gene: TRBV7-9
d_gene: -
abundance: once

CDR3nt: TGCGCCAGCAGCCAAGTTATTGGGGAAAAACTGTTTTTT
CDR3aa: CASSQVIGEKLFF
j_gene: TRBJ1-4
v_gene: TRBV4-1
d_gene: -
abundance: -

CDR3nt: TGCGCCAGCAGCCAAGGGCTAGCGGGGGGGGCGGATACGCAGTATTTT
CDR3aa: CASSQGLAGGADTQYF
j_gene: TRBJ2-3
v_gene: TRBV4-1
d_gene: TRBD2
abundance: once

CDR3nt: TGTGCCAGCAGCTTCCGGGCCACTGGAAACACCATATATTTT
CDR3aa: CASSFRATGNTIYF
j_gene: TRBJ1-3
v_gene: TRBV6-5
d_gene: -
abundance: once

CDR3nt: TGTGCCAGCAGGCGGGGACTCCAAACGAACACTGAAGCTTTCTTT
CDR3aa: CASRRGLQTNTEAFF
j_gene: TRBJ1-1
v_gene: TRBV6-1
d_gene: -
abundance: -

CDR3nt: TGTGCCAGCAGCTCAGTGACTAGCGGGGGCCCTCGAATATACGAGCAGTACTTC
CDR3aa: CASSSVTSGGPRIYEQYF
j_gene: TRBJ2-7
v_gene: TRBV7-9
d_gene: TRBD2
abundance: few

CDR3nt: TGTGCCAGCGGAGCCGGGACAGGGTACTACGAGCAGTACTTC
CDR3aa: CASGAGTGYYEQYF
j_gene: TRBJ2-7
v_gene: TRBV7-9
d_gene: TRBD1
abundance: -

CDR3nt: TGCGCCAGCAGTGACAGAGACGGAAGCGAAAAACTGTTTTTT
CDR3aa: CASSDRDGSEKLFF
j_gene: TRBJ1-4
v_gene: TRBV10-2
d_gene: -
abundance: -

CDR3nt: TGTGCCAGCAGCTTTGATGGCACAGCCGATGAAAAACTGTTTTTT
CDR3aa: CASSFDGTADEKLFF
j_gene: TRBJ1-4
v_gene: TRBV7-2
d_gene: -
abundance: -

CDR3nt: TGTGCCATCAGTGACTCTCTTAGCGGGGGGAGGGAGACCCAGTACTTC
CDR3aa: CAISDSLSGGRETQYF
j_gene: TRBJ2-5
v_gene: TRBV10-3
d_gene: TRBD2
abundance: -

CDR3nt: TGTGCCAGCAGCGTCCGGGACAGGCAAAATGAAAAACTGTTTTTT
CDR3aa: CASSVRDRQNEKLFF
j_gene: TRBJ1-4
v_gene: TRBV9
d_gene: TRBD1
abundance: -

CDR3nt: TGTGCCAGCAGCCAAGATGGGACGAGGGGGGGATCCTACGAGCAGTACTTC
CDR3aa: CASSQDGTRGGSYEQYF
j_gene: TRBJ2-7
v_gene: TRBV4-2
d_gene: -
abundance: once

CDR3nt: TGTGCCAGCGCCCGCGACCTGGGGGAGACCCAGTACTTC
CDR3aa: CASARDLGETQYF
j_gene: TRBJ2-5
v_gene: TRBV2
d_gene: -
abundance: once

CDR3nt: TGTGCCAGCTCATCAAGACTAGCGGACCTCCAAGAGACCCAGTACTTC
CDR3aa: CASSSRLADLQETQYF
j_gene: TRBJ2-5
v_gene: TRBV18
d_gene: TRBD2
abundance: -

CDR3nt: TGTGCCAGTAGTCGATGGGCCAGGGGGAGTGACGGCAATCAGCCCCAGCATTTT
CDR3aa: CASSRWARGSDGNQPQHF
j_gene: TRBJ1-5
v_gene: TRBV19
d_gene: TRBD1
abundance: -

CDR3nt: TGTGCCAGTAGTTCGACGGGCCCCTCCTACGAGCAGTACTTC
CDR3aa: CASSSTGPSYEQYF
j_gene: TRBJ2-7
v_gene: TRBV27
d_gene: -
abundance: -

CDR3nt: TGTGCCAGCAGGGGGACAGGGGCATCCTACAATGAGCAGTTCTTC
CDR3aa: CASRGTGASYNEQFF
j_gene: TRBJ2-1
v_gene: TRBV6-5
d_gene: TRBD1
abundance: -

CDR3nt: TGTGCCAGCAGTTACCATGGTGGGGACACTGAAGCTTTCTTT
CDR3aa: CASSYHGGDTEAFF
j_gene: TRBJ1-1
v_gene: TRBV6-5
d_gene: -
abundance: -

CDR3nt: TGTGCCAGTATTAGGCAGGGACTAAACACTGAAGCTTTCTTT
CDR3aa: CASIRQGLNTEAFF
j_gene: TRBJ1-1
v_gene: TRBV19
d_gene: -
abundance: -

CDR3nt: TGTGCCAGCAGCACCCAGGGGGGCGGGGAGCTGTTTTTT
CDR3aa: CASSTQGGGELFF
j_gene: TRBJ2-2
v_gene: TRBV7-7
d_gene: -
abundance: -

CDR3nt: TGTGCCAGCTCACCAGTAAAAGGACACCAAGAGACCCAGTACTTC
CDR3aa: CASSPVKGHQETQYF
j_gene: TRBJ2-5
v_gene: TRBV18
d_gene: -
abundance: -

CDR3nt: TGTGCCAGCAGCTTAGCTCCCAGGGGGCATGGCTACACCTTC
CDR3aa: CASSLAPRGHGYTF
j_gene: TRBJ1-2
v_gene: TRBV11-2
d_gene: TRBD1
abundance: -

CDR3nt: TGTGCCAGCAGTTTCTTCCTAGCGGGACAAGAGACCCAGTACTTC
CDR3aa: CASSFFLAGQETQYF
j_gene: TRBJ2-5
v_gene: TRBV27
d_gene: TRBD2
abundance: -

CDR3nt: TGTGCCAGCAGTGCCACCCGGGAGACATCCTATGGCTACACCTTC
CDR3aa: CASSATRETSYGYTF
j_gene: TRBJ1-2
v_gene: TRBV2
d_gene: -
abundance: few